Following are 21 T cell receptor beta chains from one sample sequenced in a study of vaccination and CD4 T cells after COVID-19. Treatment meaning: approximately 9-day PBMC culture with coronavirus spike peptide pools or control peptides (ViraFEST assay). These receptors have no identified antigens. Sequencing of DNA taken from cultured CD4+ T cells relied on the Oncomine TCR Beta short-read assay. From the PCR reads, TCRdb called clonotypes with MiXCR, one entry per CDR3 protein. The table shows roughly 17,000 distinct CDR3 sequences, with 45% to 55% occurring only once. Sequencing used CD4+ T cells from blood, cultured in vitro, obtained before SARS-CoV-2 vaccination. These receptors were obtained from a human donor who had recovered from COVID-19.

V gene TRBV6-2 or TRBV6-3 combines with J gene TRBJ1-2; perhaps TRBD1 as D (5 bases). CDR1 is MNHEY, CDR2 SVGEGT, per germline. This CDR3 region has 14 residues. Trimming removed 6 bases from V and 6 bases from J, with 17 bases in between. CDR3 residues: CASRLRAQGNGYTF. The CDR3, as DNA: TGTGCCAGCAGACTAAGAGCTCAGGGAAATGGCTACACCTTC.

The chain combines TRBV20-1 with TRBJ2-3, with no clear D. Germline-derived CDR1 and CDR2 are DFQATT and SNEGSKA (reference sequence). The CDR3 covers 16 residues. The ends were cut back, 1 base at V and 4 bases at J, with 18 bases in the middle. In nucleotides, the CDR3 is TGCAGTGCTAGAGGGGCAATGATAGGTTTGGCAGATACGCAGTATTTT. It specifies CSARGAMIGLADTQYF.

The rearrangement uses TRBV15 and TRBJ1-2, with D unclear. Trimming took off 0 bases at V and 5 bases at J, with 13 bases between the two ends. The germline V gene has CDR1 LNHNV and CDR2 YYDKDF (reference sequence). The CDR3 spans 15 residues. DNA for the CDR3: TGTGCCACCAGCAGAGATCGGGCAGGCAATTATGGCTACACCTTC. It yields the protein CATSRDRAGNYGYTF.

The chain joins TRBV2 to TRBJ1-2; a weak D match, TRBD1 (6 bases). Germline values: CDR1 SNHLY, CDR2 FYNNEI. The CDR3 length is 13 residues. The V end was cut by 1 base, the J end by 7 bases, with 10 bases between. The DNA of the CDR3 is TGTGCCAGCAGTGAAGGGAGGGGGAGTGGCTACACCTTC. Translating it yields CASSEGRGSGYTF.

The chain carries TRBV10-3 and TRBJ1-2, with 9 positions matching TRBD1. V dropped 10 bases and J dropped 7; count of bases not matched to a gene: 7. CDR3 length equals 12 residues. Germline V gives CDR1 ENHRY, CDR2 SYGVKD. DNA of the CDR3: TGTGCCACCGGGACAGGGAACGGTGGCTACACCTTC. The encoded protein is CATGTGNGGYTF.

This clonotype was detected only once. V gene TRBV11-3 combines with J gene TRBJ2-7; 11 nucleotides agree with TRBD1. Germline values: CDR1 SGHNT, CDR2 YENEEA. The V segment lost 6 bases and the J segment 5 bases; nucleotides outside the gene matches: 6. The CDR3 runs to 14 residues. CDR3 bases: TGTGCCAGCAGGGTGGGACAGGGGGACAACGAGCAGTACTTC. Translation gives CASRVGQGDNEQYF.

The J gene is TRBJ2-1, the V gene TRBV6-5; TRBD1 or TRBD2 may be the D gene (5 bases each). This CDR3 is 15 amino acids long. V shed 0 bases and J shed 7 bases, with 13 bases lying between them. Looked up from germline, CDR1 is MNHEY and CDR2 is SVGAGI. This CDR3 is CASSYSRDIANEQFF. CDR3 sequence (DNA): TGTGCCAGCAGTTACTCCAGGGATATAGCGAATGAGCAGTTCTTC.

This CDR3 is CASSLGQTPLSSYNSPLHF. The CDR3 bases are TGTGCCAGCAGCCTGGGACAGACCCCGTTGAGCTCCTATAATTCACCCCTCCACTTT. V usage is TRBV12-3 or TRBV12-4 and J usage is TRBJ1-6; 7 bases match TRBD1. The CDR3 has 19 amino acids. The J segment lost 0 bases and the V segment lost 6 bases, leaving 14 bases of the junction unmatched.

This chain links TRBV30 with TRBJ1-2, with TRBD1 as a possible D gene (6 bases). The germline V gene encodes CDR1 GTSNPN and CDR2 SVGIG (reference sequence). The CDR3 contains 12 residues. The V end lost 5 bases, the J end lost 8 bases, and 15 bases lay between the germline ends. The CDR3 sequence is CAWVQGSKGYTF. Written as DNA, the CDR3 is TGTGCCTGGGTACAGGGTTCGAAGGGCTACACCTTC.

The chain employs TRBV6-4 and TRBJ2-3; TRBD2 aligns across 13 bases. This CDR3 is 16 amino acids long. Germline CDR1 and CDR2: MRHNA and SNTAGT. After removal of 0 bases from V and 4 bases from J, the junction contained 1 base not matched to a gene. The CDR3 protein is CASSDSGTSGADTQYF. CDR3 coding DNA: TGTGCCAGCAGTGACTCAGGGACTAGCGGGGCAGATACGCAGTATTTT.

The gene calls are TRBV9 and TRBJ1-6; tentative D call: TRBD1 (5 bases). CDR1 is SGDLS and CDR2 is YYNGEE in the germline V gene. The ends were cut back, 4 bases at V and 9 bases at J, with 14 bases in the middle. This CDR3 spans 14 amino acids. The CDR3 sequence is CASSLRDAPSPLHF. The CDR3 DNA reads as TGTGCCAGCAGCCTCCGGGACGCACCTTCACCCCTCCACTTT.

The gene calls are TRBV12-3 or TRBV12-4 and TRBJ1-2, with 11 bases identical to TRBD1. CDR3 length equals 13 residues. J lost 10 bases, V lost 6 bases, and 7 bases had no gene match. CDR3 nucleotide sequence: TGTGCCAGCAGCCTGGGACAGGGGGTTTACTACACCTTC. Translation: CASSLGQGVYYTF.

This chain joins TRBV25-1 and TRBJ2-3, with 10 nucleotides matching TRBD1. The CDR3 is made up of 15 amino acids. CDR1 MGHDK and CDR2 SYGVNS come from the germline V gene. Trimming removed 4 bases from V and 3 bases from J; junction bases left unmatched: 4. DNA for the CDR3: TGTGCCAGCAGTGCCCCGGGACAGGGGACAGATACGCAGTATTTT. Encoded protein: CASSAPGQGTDTQYF.

This chain uses TRBV5-5 with TRBJ2-5, with TRBD2 matching over 13 bases. Germline CDR1 SGHKS, CDR2 YYEKEE (reference sequence). The length of the CDR3 is 17 residues. Germline trimming cut 1 base from V and 5 bases from J; bases unmatched to any gene: 8. CDR3 in amino acids: CASSLRLAGGRGETQYF. DNA for the CDR3: TGTGCCAGCAGCTTGCGACTAGCGGGAGGAAGGGGGGAGACCCAGTACTTC.

The CDR3 DNA reads TGTGCCTGGAGTGTACTTCCGACAGGGGGTGATGGCTACACCTTC. Translating it yields CAWSVLPTGGDGYTF. The V gene is TRBV30, the J gene TRBJ1-2, with 9 nucleotides matching TRBD1. The CDR3 extends over 15 amino acids. V lost 0 bases, J lost 6 bases, and 8 bases stayed unmatched. CDR1 and CDR2 from the germline V gene are GTSNPN and SVGIG (reference sequence). The variable domain in full, with the rest retrieved from reference TRBV30 and TRBJ1-2, is SQTIHQWPATLVQPVGSPLSLECTVEGTSNPNLYWYRQAAGRGLQLLFYSVGIGQISSEVPQNLSASRPQDRQFILSSKKLLLSDSGFYLCAWSVLPTGGDGYTFGSGTRLTVV.

In this sample, this clonotype turned up once. CDR3 sequence reads: CASSPRLVSGGPSTDTQYF. As DNA, the CDR3 is TGTGCCAGCAGCCCGAGACTGGTATCGGGAGGTCCCTCCACAGATACGCAGTATTTT. The rearrangement links TRBV7-2 to TRBJ2-3; TRBD2 matches at 7 bases. CDR3 length equals 19 residues. Germline values: CDR1 SGHTA, CDR2 FQGNSA. Trimming removed 5 bases from V and 2 bases from J; junction bases left unmatched: 19.

The rearrangement joins TRBV4-3 to TRBJ2-5, with D possibly matching TRBD2 (6 bases). Trimming shortened V by 0 bases and J by 7 bases, and 12 bases separated the two germline ends. CDR1 is LGHNA, CDR2 YSLEER, per germline. The CDR3 spans 14 residues. This chain's CDR3 is CASSQDLRGGTQYF. Here the CDR3 DNA reads TGCGCCAGCAGCCAAGATCTGCGGGGAGGGACCCAGTACTTC.

This clonotype was picked up a small number of times. The chain links TRBV6-5 to TRBJ2-5; 11 bases match TRBD1. This CDR3 spans 15 amino acids. J gave up 4 bases and V 4 bases, and 5 bases lay outside the gene matches. CDR1 and CDR2 from the germline V gene are MNHEY and SVGAGI. CDR3: CASSWMGQGGETQYF. The CDR3 DNA reads as TGTGCCAGCAGTTGGATGGGACAGGGGGGAGAGACCCAGTACTTC.

This clonotype was seen only a few times. The chain links TRBV5-6 to TRBJ2-7; D remains ambiguous. The V end was cut by 0 bases, the J end by 3 bases, with 1 base between. Germline CDR1 is SGHDT and CDR2 is YYEEEE. This CDR3 spans 11 amino acids. As DNA, the CDR3 is TGTGCCAGCAGCTTGGACTACGAGCAGTACTTC. This gives the protein CASSLDYEQYF.

This clonotype was detected only a few times. The chain is built from TRBV20-1 and TRBJ2-3; D perhaps matches TRBD2 (6 bases). This CDR3 is built from 15 residues. The V end lost 4 bases, the J end lost 2 bases, and 16 bases lay between the germline ends. CDR1 and CDR2 (germline): DFQATT, SNEGSKA (reference sequence). CDR3 nucleotide sequence: TGCAGTGCTAACTTGCGGGGTATTAACACAGATACGCAGTATTTT. Translated, it gives CSANLRGINTDTQYF.

The chain is built from TRBV6-5 and TRBJ1-3; D is undetermined. This CDR3 is built from 14 residues. Germline V gene sequence: CDR1 MNHEY, CDR2 SVGAGI. Trimming took off 0 bases at V and 1 base at J, with 4 bases between the two ends. This CDR3 is CASSYSISGNTIYF. CDR3 DNA sequence: TGTGCCAGCAGTTACTCGATATCTGGAAACACCATATATTTT.